The TCR beta chain under discussion was sequenced for a study of T cell clones after liver transplantation. Study-wide findings and caveats: These preliminary findings come from unstandardized post-transplant sampling times. Graft donor-reactive T cells may have migrated into the graft rather than being deleted.

Here immunoSEQ multiplex PCR was the method, and the copy in TCRdb shows in-frame clones only, minus some. The sample has approximately 71,000 clones, almost 95% seen once. The germline CDR1 and CDR2 sequences are SGHVS and FNYEAQ. V shed 5 bases and J 3 bases; nucleotides not matched to a gene: 2. This CDR3 is 13 amino acids long. This clone has a handful of counts. Its antigen is undetermined. Sequencing used CD4+ T cells from blood, obtained less than 27 months after liver transplant. V usage is TRBV7-6 and J usage is TRBJ2-7; 9 positions match TRBD2. This TCR came from a human patient who received a liver transplant. Some T cells may have come from the graft donor. CDR3 in amino acids: CASSTTSGYEQYF. The CDR3 DNA follows: TGTGCCAGCAGCACGACTAGCGGCTACGAGCAGTACTTC.